This T cell receptor beta chain was identified during a study of cytomegalovirus exposure and HLA in healthy donors. Donors were nominally healthy when sampled, though unrecorded immune exposures were likely. Study results and caveats: The investigators catalogued under 200 TCR beta chains as cytomegalovirus-associated.

Regarding this clone: Antigen specificity is unknown.

Vbeta (60) and Jbeta (13) primers were used in the PCR. Per the study methods: Unique TCR beta chains totaled about 78 million in a later count, with some 10 million of them shared. This table comes from immunoSEQ multiplex PCR, and its TCRdb copy is limited to in-frame clones, with some not included. The DNA was the basis for D and trimming; V, J and clone size are from that table. The sample carries more than 110,000 clones, around three quarters recorded once. This clonotype originated in a man between 25 and 39 years old in good health and CMV-seronegative. Material for sequencing was PBMCs.

This CDR3 reads CASSPGTRGSNEQFF. DNA of the CDR3: TGTGCCAGCAGTCCGGGGACCAGGGGAAGTAATGAGCAGTTCTTC. The chain carries TRBV27 and TRBJ2-1, with D possibly being TRBD1 (6 bases). CDR1 and CDR2 from the germline V gene are MNHEY and SMNVEV (reference sequence). The length of the CDR3 is 15 residues. Deletions cut 5 bases from V and 7 bases from J, with 18 bases between.